Listed below are T cell receptor beta chains from one sample, sequenced in a study of cytotoxic CD8 clonotypes in ibrutinib-treated CLL. Some clones are missing from TCRdb's copy, which holds only in-frame ones; the method was immunoSEQ multiplex PCR. This sample has tens of thousands of clones, with about two thirds found just once. This specimen consisted of PBMCs, obtained at disease progression, from a patient treated with ibrutinib. The receptor set was obtained from a human donor with chronic lymphocytic leukemia. Both conserved end residues are part of each CDR3. D genes are given only for firm matches. Clone sizes are given selectively: once, few, many, or a class where the clone is expanded.

j_gene: TRBJ2-1; v_gene: TRBV15; abundance: many; d_gene: TRBD1; CDR3aa: CATSTRNTGVEQFF; CDR3nt: TGTGCCACCAGCACCAGAAACACAGGGGTCGAGCAGTTCTTC
j_gene: TRBJ2-7; v_gene: TRBV4-1; abundance: medium-sized; d_gene: .; CDR3aa: CASSQRTNYEQYF; CDR3nt: TGCGCCAGCAGCCAAAGGACAAACTACGAGCAGTACTTC
j_gene: TRBJ2-1; v_gene: TRBV6-6; abundance: medium-sized; d_gene: .; CDR3aa: CASSYGGNEQFF; CDR3nt: TGTGCCAGCAGTTACGGGGGTAATGAGCAGTTCTTC
j_gene: TRBJ2-5; v_gene: TRBV2; abundance: .; d_gene: .; CDR3aa: CASSPDRETQYF; CDR3nt: TGTGCCAGCAGTCCCGACCGAGAGACCCAGTACTTC
j_gene: TRBJ2-1; v_gene: TRBV6-1; abundance: .; d_gene: TRBD2; CDR3aa: CASSEVPSGGPEGEQFF; CDR3nt: TGTGCCAGCAGTGAAGTCCCCAGCGGGGGCCCTGAGGGTGAGCAGTTCTTC
j_gene: TRBJ2-2; v_gene: TRBV11-2; abundance: medium-sized; d_gene: .; CDR3aa: CASSPWAGLNTGELFF; CDR3nt: TGTGCCAGCAGCCCCTGGGCGGGGCTGAACACCGGGGAGCTGTTTTTT
j_gene: TRBJ2-3; v_gene: TRBV4-1; abundance: .; d_gene: .; CDR3aa: CASSPHAGRGTDTQYF; CDR3nt: TGCGCCAGCAGCCCCCATGCAGGGCGGGGCACAGATACGCAGTATTTT
j_gene: TRBJ1-4; v_gene: TRBV5-1; abundance: .; d_gene: TRBD1; CDR3aa: CASSPTGTANEKLFF; CDR3nt: TGCGCCAGCAGCCCCACCGGGACAGCAAATGAAAAACTGTTTTTT
j_gene: TRBJ1-4; v_gene: TRBV4-1; abundance: .; d_gene: .; CDR3aa: CASSPRDGPNEKLFF; CDR3nt: TGCGCCAGCAGCCCGAGGGACGGGCCGAATGAAAAACTGTTTTTT
j_gene: TRBJ1-1; v_gene: TRBV21-1; abundance: .; d_gene: .; CDR3aa: CASGWSEAFF; CDR3nt: TGTGCCAGCGGGTGGTCTGAAGCTTTCTTT
j_gene: TRBJ2-7; v_gene: TRBV6-5; abundance: few; d_gene: .; CDR3aa: CASSRDTYEQYF; CDR3nt: TGTGCCAGCAGCAGGGATACCTACGAGCAGTACTTC
j_gene: TRBJ2-5; v_gene: TRBV5-1; abundance: .; d_gene: TRBD2; CDR3aa: CASSSGLAGGSDQETQYF; CDR3nt: TGCGCCAGCAGCTCGGGACTAGCGGGGGGATCAGATCAAGAGACCCAGTACTTC
j_gene: TRBJ2-7; v_gene: TRBV6-5; abundance: .; d_gene: TRBD2; CDR3aa: CASSYSGLGDYEQYF; CDR3nt: TGTGCCAGCAGTTACTCGGGACTAGGGGACTACGAGCAGTACTTC
j_gene: TRBJ2-7; v_gene: TRBV5-8; abundance: .; d_gene: TRBD2; CDR3aa: CASSPGGEQYF; CDR3nt: TGTGCCAGCAGCCCGGGGGGGGAGCAGTACTTC
j_gene: TRBJ2-3; v_gene: TRBV10-3; abundance: .; d_gene: TRBD2; CDR3aa: CAISGDGGSTDTQYF; CDR3nt: TGTGCCATCAGTGGGGACGGGGGGAGCACAGATACGCAGTATTTT
j_gene: TRBJ1-6; v_gene: TRBV6-1; abundance: .; d_gene: .; CDR3aa: CASRDWGSPLHF; CDR3nt: TGTGCCAGCCGAGATTGGGGTTCACCCCTCCACTTT
j_gene: TRBJ1-6; v_gene: TRBV19; abundance: .; d_gene: .; CDR3aa: CASSNRGNNSPLHF; CDR3nt: TGTGCCAGTAGTAATAGAGGGAACAATTCACCCCTCCACTTT
j_gene: TRBJ2-1; v_gene: TRBV6-1; abundance: .; d_gene: TRBD2; CDR3aa: CASSQMGGGYNEQFF; CDR3nt: TGTGCCAGCAGTCAGATGGGCGGGGGGTACAATGAGCAGTTCTTC
j_gene: TRBJ2-5; v_gene: TRBV5-4; abundance: .; d_gene: .; CDR3aa: CASSLNGVETQYF; CDR3nt: TGTGCCAGCAGCTTGAATGGCGTAGAGACCCAGTACTTC
j_gene: TRBJ1-5; v_gene: TRBV11-2; abundance: .; d_gene: .; CDR3aa: CASSLGGAGNQPQHF; CDR3nt: TGTGCCAGCAGCTTAGGGGGGGCGGGCAATCAGCCCCAGCATTTT
j_gene: TRBJ2-5; v_gene: TRBV7-9; abundance: once; d_gene: TRBD2; CDR3aa: CASSLGGLVETQYF; CDR3nt: TGTGCCAGCAGCTTAGGGGGACTAGTTGAGACCCAGTACTTC
j_gene: TRBJ2-2; v_gene: TRBV2; abundance: .; d_gene: TRBD2; CDR3aa: CASSEGLAGPSTGELFF; CDR3nt: TGTGCCAGCAGTGAGGGACTAGCGGGGCCCAGCACCGGGGAGCTGTTTTTT
j_gene: TRBJ2-1; v_gene: TRBV27; abundance: .; d_gene: .; CDR3aa: CASSSVYNEQFF; CDR3nt: TGTGCCAGCAGTTCAGTGTACAATGAGCAGTTCTTC
j_gene: TRBJ1-1; v_gene: TRBV4-1; abundance: many; d_gene: .; CDR3aa: CASSHPLGGYGMNTEAFF; CDR3nt: TGCGCCAGCAGCCACCCCCTGGGAGGCTATGGGATGAACACTGAAGCTTTCTTT
j_gene: TRBJ1-2; v_gene: TRBV5-5; abundance: .; d_gene: .; CDR3aa: CASSMGTGGYGYTF; CDR3nt: TGTGCCAGCAGCATGGGGACCGGGGGTTATGGCTACACCTTC
j_gene: TRBJ1-1; v_gene: TRBV2; abundance: many; d_gene: TRBD1; CDR3aa: CASSDTGGNTEAFF; CDR3nt: TGTGCCAGCAGTGATACAGGGGGGAACACTGAAGCTTTCTTT
j_gene: TRBJ2-7; v_gene: TRBV2; abundance: .; d_gene: TRBD1; CDR3aa: CASRAGTGRYEQYF; CDR3nt: TGTGCCAGCAGGGCCGGGACAGGCCGCTACGAGCAGTACTTC
j_gene: TRBJ2-1; v_gene: TRBV5-1; abundance: .; d_gene: .; CDR3aa: CASSPIWGTTNEQFF; CDR3nt: TGCGCCAGCAGCCCTATTTGGGGGACCACCAATGAGCAGTTCTTC
j_gene: TRBJ1-2; v_gene: TRBV6-1; abundance: .; d_gene: .; CDR3aa: CASSSTQDVGYGYTF; CDR3nt: TGTGCCAGCAGTTCTACACAGGACGTCGGATATGGCTACACCTTC
j_gene: TRBJ2-7; v_gene: TRBV19; abundance: .; d_gene: TRBD2; CDR3aa: CASSTASGVFHEQYF; CDR3nt: TGTGCCAGTAGTACAGCTAGCGGGGTTTTCCACGAGCAGTACTTC
j_gene: TRBJ1-6; v_gene: TRBV25-1; abundance: few; d_gene: .; CDR3aa: CASSEVGDSPLHF; CDR3nt: TGTGCCAGCAGTGAAGTAGGGGATTCACCCCTCCACTTT
j_gene: TRBJ2-3; v_gene: TRBV6-5; abundance: .; d_gene: TRBD2; CDR3aa: CASRGAGGMDTQYF; CDR3nt: TGTGCCAGCAGGGGGGCGGGGGGTATGGATACGCAGTATTTT
j_gene: TRBJ2-5; v_gene: TRBV15; abundance: .; d_gene: .; CDR3aa: CATSRDGGLFETQYF; CDR3nt: TGTGCCACCAGCAGAGATGGGGGGCTCTTTGAGACCCAGTACTTC
j_gene: TRBJ2-5; v_gene: TRBV7-8; abundance: .; d_gene: .; CDR3aa: CASSPGGWEETQYF; CDR3nt: TGTGCCAGCAGCCCCGGCGGGTGGGAGGAGACCCAGTACTTC
j_gene: TRBJ2-3; v_gene: TRBV29-1; abundance: .; d_gene: .; CDR3aa: CSVEGGTVGMVDTQYF; CDR3nt: TGCAGCGTTGAGGGCGGGACGGTTGGTATGGTAGATACGCAGTATTTT
j_gene: TRBJ2-7; v_gene: TRBV4-1; abundance: .; d_gene: .; CDR3aa: CASSQGPLGVIGASYEQYF; CDR3nt: TGCGCCAGCAGCCAAGGGCCCCTGGGTGTGATTGGGGCCTCCTACGAGCAGTACTTC
j_gene: TRBJ1-2; v_gene: TRBV2; abundance: .; d_gene: .; CDR3aa: CASSPAPRGSNYGYTF; CDR3nt: TGTGCCAGCAGTCCTGCTCCCAGGGGATCTAACTATGGCTACACCTTC
j_gene: TRBJ2-3; v_gene: TRBV9; abundance: few; d_gene: TRBD1; CDR3aa: CASSARGTGVADTQYF; CDR3nt: TGTGCCAGCAGCGCCCGGGGTACAGGGGTTGCAGATACGCAGTATTTT
j_gene: TRBJ1-2; v_gene: TRBV29-1; abundance: few; d_gene: .; CDR3aa: CSVEGGKVTF; CDR3nt: TGCAGCGTTGAAGGCGGCAAAGTCACCTTC
j_gene: TRBJ2-1; v_gene: TRBV21-1; abundance: .; d_gene: .; CDR3aa: CASSKLMWEQFF; CDR3nt: TGTGCCAGCAGCAAACTCATGTGGGAGCAGTTCTTC
j_gene: TRBJ2-5; v_gene: TRBV10-3; abundance: .; d_gene: .; CDR3aa: CAISESPPNRAETQYF; CDR3nt: TGTGCCATCAGTGAGTCGCCCCCCAACAGGGCGGAGACCCAGTACTTC
j_gene: TRBJ2-1; v_gene: TRBV11-3; abundance: .; d_gene: .; CDR3aa: CASSLGASSGEQFF; CDR3nt: TGTGCCAGCAGCTTAGGTGCGAGTTCGGGGGAGCAGTTCTTC
j_gene: TRBJ2-7; v_gene: TRBV4-2; abundance: .; d_gene: TRBD2; CDR3aa: CASSQDPGGRSYEQYF; CDR3nt: TGTGCCAGCAGCCAAGATCCGGGGGGTAGGTCCTACGAGCAGTACTTC
j_gene: TRBJ1-2; v_gene: TRBV4-1; abundance: .; d_gene: .; CDR3aa: CASRAGGQFNGYTF; CDR3nt: TGCGCCAGCAGAGCGGGGGGGCAATTTAATGGCTACACCTTC
j_gene: TRBJ1-6; v_gene: TRBV9; abundance: few; d_gene: TRBD1; CDR3aa: CASSLMTGESPLHF; CDR3nt: TGTGCCAGCAGCCTAATGACAGGGGAATCACCCCTCCACTTT
j_gene: TRBJ1-5; v_gene: TRBV10-3; abundance: .; d_gene: .; CDR3aa: CATGPGYQPQHF; CDR3nt: TGTGCCACTGGTCCTGGCTATCAGCCCCAGCATTTT